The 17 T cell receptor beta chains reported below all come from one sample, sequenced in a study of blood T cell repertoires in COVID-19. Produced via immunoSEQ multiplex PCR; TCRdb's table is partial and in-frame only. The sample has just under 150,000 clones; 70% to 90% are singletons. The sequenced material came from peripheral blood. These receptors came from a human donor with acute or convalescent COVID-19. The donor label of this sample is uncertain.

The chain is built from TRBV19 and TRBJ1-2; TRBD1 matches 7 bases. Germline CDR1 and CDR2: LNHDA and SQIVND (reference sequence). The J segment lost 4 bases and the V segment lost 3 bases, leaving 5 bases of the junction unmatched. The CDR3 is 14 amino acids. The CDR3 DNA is TGTGCCAGTAGTATTGGCCAGGGGGGCTATGGCTACACCTTC. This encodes CASSIGQGGYGYTF.

This CDR3 is CASSQDYSNEKLFF. DNA for the CDR3: TGTGCCAGCAGCCAAGACTATAGTAATGAAAAACTGTTTTTT. J is TRBJ1-4 and V is TRBV3-1 (or the pseudogene TRBV3-2); D is unresolved. Germline assignment: CDR1 LGHDT and CDR2 YNNKEL (reference sequence). This CDR3 contains 14 residues. V was clipped by 0 bases and J by 4 bases, with 6 bases between them.

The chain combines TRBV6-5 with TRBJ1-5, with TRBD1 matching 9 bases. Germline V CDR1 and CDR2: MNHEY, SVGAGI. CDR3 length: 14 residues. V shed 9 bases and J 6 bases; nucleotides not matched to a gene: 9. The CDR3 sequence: CASSGTGHSQPQHF. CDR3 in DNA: TGTGCCAGTTCCGGGACAGGGCATAGTCAGCCCCAGCATTTT.

This CDR3 is CASKIARGYNEQFF. In nucleotides, the CDR3 is TGTGCCAGCAAAATAGCCAGGGGCTACAATGAGCAGTTCTTC. This sequence joins TRBV19 and TRBJ2-1, with D possibly TRBD1 on 6 matching bases. Trimming pared 9 bases from V and 3 bases from J, leaving 15 bases between. Germline CDR1 reads LNHDA; CDR2 reads SQIVND (reference sequence). CDR3 length: 14 amino acids.

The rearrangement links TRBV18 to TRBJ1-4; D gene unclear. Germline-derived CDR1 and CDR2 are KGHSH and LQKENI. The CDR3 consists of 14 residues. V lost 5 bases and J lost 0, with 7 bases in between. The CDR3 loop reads CASSFGATNEKLFF. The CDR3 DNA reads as TGTGCCAGCTCATTCGGAGCAACTAATGAAAAACTGTTTTTT.

Written as DNA, the CDR3 is TGTGCCAGCAGTTACCTAGCGCCAGGCTCTAACTATGGCTACACCTTC. It specifies CASSYLAPGSNYGYTF. This chain connects TRBV6-5 to TRBJ1-2; D gene uncertain. Germline loops: CDR1 MNHEY, CDR2 SVGAGI. The CDR3 runs to 16 residues. V was trimmed by 2 bases and J by 0 bases, leaving 13 bases between them.

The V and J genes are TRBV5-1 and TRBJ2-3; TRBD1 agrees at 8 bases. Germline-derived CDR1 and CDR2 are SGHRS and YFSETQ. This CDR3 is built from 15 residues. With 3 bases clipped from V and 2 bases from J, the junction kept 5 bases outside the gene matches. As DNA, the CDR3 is TGCGCCAGCAGCTATTGGGGACAGGCCACAGATACGCAGTATTTT. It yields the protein CASSYWGQATDTQYF.

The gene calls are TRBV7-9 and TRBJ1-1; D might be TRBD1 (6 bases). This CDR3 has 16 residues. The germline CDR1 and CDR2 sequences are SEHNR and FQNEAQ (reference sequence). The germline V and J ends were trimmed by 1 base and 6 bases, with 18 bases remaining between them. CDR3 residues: CASSLDSAGAVAEAFF. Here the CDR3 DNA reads TGTGCCAGCAGCTTAGACTCAGCAGGGGCGGTCGCTGAAGCTTTCTTT.

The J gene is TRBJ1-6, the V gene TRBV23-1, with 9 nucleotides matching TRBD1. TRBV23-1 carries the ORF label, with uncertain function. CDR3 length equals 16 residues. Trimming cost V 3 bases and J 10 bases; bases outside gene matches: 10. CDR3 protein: CASSHPTGTGRSPLHF. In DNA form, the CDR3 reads TGCGCCAGCAGTCACCCCACCGGGACAGGGCGGTCACCCCTCCACTTT.

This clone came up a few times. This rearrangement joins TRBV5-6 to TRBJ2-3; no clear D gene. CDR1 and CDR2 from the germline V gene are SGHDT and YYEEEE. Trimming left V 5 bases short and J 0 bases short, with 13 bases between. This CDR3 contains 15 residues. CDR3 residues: CASSLTDSSTDTQYF. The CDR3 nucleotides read TGTGCCAGCAGTTTAACAGATTCTAGCACAGATACGCAGTATTTT.

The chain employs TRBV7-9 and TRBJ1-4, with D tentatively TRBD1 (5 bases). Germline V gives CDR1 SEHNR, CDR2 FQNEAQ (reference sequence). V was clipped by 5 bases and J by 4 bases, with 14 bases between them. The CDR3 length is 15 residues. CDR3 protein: CASSPGGVSNEKLFF. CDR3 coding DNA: TGTGCCAGCAGCCCCGGAGGGGTCAGTAATGAAAAACTGTTTTTT.

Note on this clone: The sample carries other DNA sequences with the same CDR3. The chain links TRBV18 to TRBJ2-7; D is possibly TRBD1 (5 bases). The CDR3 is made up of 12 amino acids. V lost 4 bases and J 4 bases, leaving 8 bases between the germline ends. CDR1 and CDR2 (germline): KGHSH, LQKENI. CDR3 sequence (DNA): TGTGCCAGCTCACAGCAGGGTTACGAGCAGTACTTC. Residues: CASSQQGYEQYF.

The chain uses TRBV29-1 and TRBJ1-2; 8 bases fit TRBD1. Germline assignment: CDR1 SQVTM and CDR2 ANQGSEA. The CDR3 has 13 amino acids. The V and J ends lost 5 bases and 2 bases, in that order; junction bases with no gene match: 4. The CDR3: CSVRTGRNYGYTF. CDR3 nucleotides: TGCAGCGTTAGGACAGGGCGAAACTATGGCTACACCTTC.

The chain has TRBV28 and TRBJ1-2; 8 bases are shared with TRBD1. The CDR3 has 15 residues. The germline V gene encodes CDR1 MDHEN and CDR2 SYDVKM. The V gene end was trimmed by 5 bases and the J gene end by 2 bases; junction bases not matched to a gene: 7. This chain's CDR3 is CASSPGTGKNYGYTF. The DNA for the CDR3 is TGTGCCAGCAGTCCTGGGACAGGAAAAAACTATGGCTACACCTTC.

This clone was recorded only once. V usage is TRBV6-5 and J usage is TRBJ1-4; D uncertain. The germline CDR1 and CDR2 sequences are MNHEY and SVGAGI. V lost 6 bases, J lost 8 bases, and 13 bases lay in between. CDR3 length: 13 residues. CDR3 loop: CASRSRFQEKLFF. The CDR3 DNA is TGTGCCAGCAGGTCGAGGTTCCAGGAAAAACTGTTTTTT.

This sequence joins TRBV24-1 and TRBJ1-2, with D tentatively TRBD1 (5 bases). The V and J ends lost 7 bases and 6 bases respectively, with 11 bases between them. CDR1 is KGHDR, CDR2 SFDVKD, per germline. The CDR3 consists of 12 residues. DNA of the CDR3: TGTGCCACCAGCCTGCGGGGGGATGGCTACACCTTC. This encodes CATSLRGDGYTF.

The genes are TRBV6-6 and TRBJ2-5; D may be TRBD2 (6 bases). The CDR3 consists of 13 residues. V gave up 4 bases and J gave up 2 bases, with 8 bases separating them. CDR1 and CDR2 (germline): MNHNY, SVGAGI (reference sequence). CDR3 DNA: TGTGCCAGCAGTTGGGACTTACAAGAGACCCAGTACTTC. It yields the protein CASSWDLQETQYF.